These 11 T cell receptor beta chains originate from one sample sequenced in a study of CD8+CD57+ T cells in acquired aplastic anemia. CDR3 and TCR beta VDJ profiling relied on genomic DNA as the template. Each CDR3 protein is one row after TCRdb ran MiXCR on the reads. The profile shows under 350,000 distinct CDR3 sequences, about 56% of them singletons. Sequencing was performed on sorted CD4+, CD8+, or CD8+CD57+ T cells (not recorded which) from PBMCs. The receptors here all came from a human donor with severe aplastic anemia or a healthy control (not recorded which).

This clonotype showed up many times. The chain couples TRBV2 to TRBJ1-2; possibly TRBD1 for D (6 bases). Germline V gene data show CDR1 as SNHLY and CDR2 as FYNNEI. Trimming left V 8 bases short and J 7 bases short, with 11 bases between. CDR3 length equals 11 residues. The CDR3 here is CASSEGGGYTF. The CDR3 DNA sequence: TGTGCCAGCTCCGAGGGGGGTGGCTACACCTTC. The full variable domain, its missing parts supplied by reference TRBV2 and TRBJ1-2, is EPEVTQTPSHQVTQMGQEVILRCVPISNHLYFYWYRQILGQKVEFLVSFYNNEISEKSEIFDDQFSVERPDGSNFTLKIRSTKLEDSAMYFCASSEGGGYTFGSGTRLTVV.

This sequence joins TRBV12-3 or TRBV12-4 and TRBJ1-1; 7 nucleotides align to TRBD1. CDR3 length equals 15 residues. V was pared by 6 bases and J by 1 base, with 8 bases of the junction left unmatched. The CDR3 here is CASSRTKGANTEAFF. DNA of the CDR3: TGTGCCAGCAGCCGCACCAAGGGGGCGAACACTGAAGCTTTCTTT.

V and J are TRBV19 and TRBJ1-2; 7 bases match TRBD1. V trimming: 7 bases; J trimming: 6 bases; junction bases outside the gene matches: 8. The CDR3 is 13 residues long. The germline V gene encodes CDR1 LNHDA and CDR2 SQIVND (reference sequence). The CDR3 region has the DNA TGTGCCAGTAATCAACAGGGGCGGGATGGCTACACCTTC. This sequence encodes CASNQQGRDGYTF.

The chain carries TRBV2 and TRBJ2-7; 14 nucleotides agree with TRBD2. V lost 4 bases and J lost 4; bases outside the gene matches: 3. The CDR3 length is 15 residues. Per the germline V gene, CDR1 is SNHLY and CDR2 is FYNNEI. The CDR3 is CASSGTSGRHYEQYF. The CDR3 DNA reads TGTGCCAGCAGTGGGACTAGCGGGAGGCATTACGAGCAGTACTTC.

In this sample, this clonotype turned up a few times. CDR3 sequence reads: CASSQRGGIYNEQFF. DNA for the CDR3: TGTGCCAGCAGCCAAAGGGGGGGAATTTACAATGAGCAGTTCTTC. This chain uses TRBV9 with TRBJ2-1; possibly TRBD2 for D (7 bases). The CDR3 loop spans 15 amino acids. Germline V gene lookup returns CDR1 SGDLS and CDR2 YYNGEE. With 4 bases removed from V and 4 bases from J, the gap between germline ends came to 15 bases.

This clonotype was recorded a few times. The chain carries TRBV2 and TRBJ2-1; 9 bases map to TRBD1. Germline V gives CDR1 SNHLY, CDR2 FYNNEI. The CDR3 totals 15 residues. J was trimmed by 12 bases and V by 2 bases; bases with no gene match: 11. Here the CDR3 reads CASSEKDRGTDTQFF. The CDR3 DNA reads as TGTGCCAGCAGTGAAAAGGACAGGGGCACAGATACGCAGTTCTTC.

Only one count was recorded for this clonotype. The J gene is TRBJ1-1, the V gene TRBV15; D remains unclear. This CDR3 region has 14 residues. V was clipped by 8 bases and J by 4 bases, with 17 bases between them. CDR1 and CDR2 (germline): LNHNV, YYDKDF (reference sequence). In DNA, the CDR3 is TGTGCCACCGGGGAGCGAGGGAAGAGCACTGAAGCTTTCTTT. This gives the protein CATGERGKSTEAFF.

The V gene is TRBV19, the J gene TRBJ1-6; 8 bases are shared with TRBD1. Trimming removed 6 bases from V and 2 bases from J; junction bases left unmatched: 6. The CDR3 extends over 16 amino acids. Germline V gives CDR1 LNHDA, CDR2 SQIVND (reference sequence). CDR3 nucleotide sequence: TGTGCCAGTAGCGGGACAGGAGCTACCTATAATTCACCCCTCCACTTT. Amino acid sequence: CASSGTGATYNSPLHF.

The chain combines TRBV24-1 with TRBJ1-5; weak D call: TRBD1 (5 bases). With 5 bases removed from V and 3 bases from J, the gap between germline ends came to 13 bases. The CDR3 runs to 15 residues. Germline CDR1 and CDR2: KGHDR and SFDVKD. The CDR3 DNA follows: TGTGCCACCAGTGCGGGGCAGGGCCCCAATCAGCCCCAGCATTTT. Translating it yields CATSAGQGPNQPQHF.

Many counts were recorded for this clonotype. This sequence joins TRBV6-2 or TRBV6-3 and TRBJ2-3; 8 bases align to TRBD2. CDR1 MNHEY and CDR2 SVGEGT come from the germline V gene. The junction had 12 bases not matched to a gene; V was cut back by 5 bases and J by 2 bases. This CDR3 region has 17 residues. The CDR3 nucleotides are TGTGCCAGCAGTCCCCTGGTAAGCGGGGGTACCACAGATACGCAGTATTTT. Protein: CASSPLVSGGTTDTQYF.

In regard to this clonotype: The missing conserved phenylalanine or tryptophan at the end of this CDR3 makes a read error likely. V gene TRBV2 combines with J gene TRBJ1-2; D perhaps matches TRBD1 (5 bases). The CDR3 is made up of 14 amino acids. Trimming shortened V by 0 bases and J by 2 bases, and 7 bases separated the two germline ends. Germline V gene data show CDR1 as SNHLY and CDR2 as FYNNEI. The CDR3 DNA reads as TGTGCCAGCAGTGAAGCAGGGGCCAACTATGGCTACACCTCC. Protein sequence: CASSEAGANYGYTS.